The clone carrying this T cell receptor beta chain has just one count. This sample is part of a study of T cell changes during pregnancy in multiple sclerosis. Produced via immunoSEQ multiplex PCR; TCRdb's table is partial and in-frame only. The sample carries roughly 40,000 clones, 75% to 95% recorded once. The TCR sequence derives from a female donor with multiple sclerosis, enrolled in a pregnancy study. This material consisted of CD4+ T cells from peripheral blood mononuclear cells, taken in the third trimester of pregnancy.

Here the CDR3 DNA reads TGTGCCAGCAGCCAGCCCTCCCGGACTAGCGGAACTAGCACAGATACGCAGTATTTT. It encodes CASSQPSRTSGTSTDTQYF. V gene TRBV4-2 combines with J gene TRBJ2-3; 10 nucleotides agree with TRBD2. With 3 bases clipped from V and 0 bases from J, the junction kept 12 bases outside the gene matches. This CDR3 comprises 19 residues. The germline CDR1 and CDR2 sequences are LGHNA and YNFKEQ.